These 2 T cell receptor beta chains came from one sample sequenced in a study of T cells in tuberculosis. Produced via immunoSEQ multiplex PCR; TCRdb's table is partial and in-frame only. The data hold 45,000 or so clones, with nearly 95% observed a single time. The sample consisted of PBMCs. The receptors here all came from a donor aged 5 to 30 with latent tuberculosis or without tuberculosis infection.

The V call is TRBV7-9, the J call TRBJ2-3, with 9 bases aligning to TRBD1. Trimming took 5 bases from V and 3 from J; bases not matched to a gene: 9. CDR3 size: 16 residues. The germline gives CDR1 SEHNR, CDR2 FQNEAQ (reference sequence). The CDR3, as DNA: TGTGCCAGCAGCCCCCGGGACAGGGTAAAGACAGATACGCAGTATTTT. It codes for CASSPRDRVKTDTQYF.

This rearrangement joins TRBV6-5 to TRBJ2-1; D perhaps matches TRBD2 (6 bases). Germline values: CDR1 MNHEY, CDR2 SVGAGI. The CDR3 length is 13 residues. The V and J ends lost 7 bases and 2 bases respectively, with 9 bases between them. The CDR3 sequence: CASMSGPYNEQFF. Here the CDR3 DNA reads TGTGCCAGCATGAGCGGGCCCTACAATGAGCAGTTCTTC.